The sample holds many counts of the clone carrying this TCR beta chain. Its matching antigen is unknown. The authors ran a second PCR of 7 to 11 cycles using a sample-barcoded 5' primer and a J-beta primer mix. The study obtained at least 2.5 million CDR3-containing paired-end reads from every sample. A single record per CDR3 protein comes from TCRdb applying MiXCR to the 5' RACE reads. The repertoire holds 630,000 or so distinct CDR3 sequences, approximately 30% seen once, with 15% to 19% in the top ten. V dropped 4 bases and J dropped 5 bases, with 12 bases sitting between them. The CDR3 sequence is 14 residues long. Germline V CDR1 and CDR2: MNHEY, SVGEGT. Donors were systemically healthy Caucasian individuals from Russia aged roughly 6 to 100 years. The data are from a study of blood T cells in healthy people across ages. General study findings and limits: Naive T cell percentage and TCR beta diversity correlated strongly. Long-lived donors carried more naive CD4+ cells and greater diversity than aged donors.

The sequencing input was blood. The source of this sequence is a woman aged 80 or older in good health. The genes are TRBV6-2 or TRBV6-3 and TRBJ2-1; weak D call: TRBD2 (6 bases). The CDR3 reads CASSFGLLHNEQFF. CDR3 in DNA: TGTGCCAGCAGTTTTGGACTACTCCACAATGAGCAGTTCTTC.